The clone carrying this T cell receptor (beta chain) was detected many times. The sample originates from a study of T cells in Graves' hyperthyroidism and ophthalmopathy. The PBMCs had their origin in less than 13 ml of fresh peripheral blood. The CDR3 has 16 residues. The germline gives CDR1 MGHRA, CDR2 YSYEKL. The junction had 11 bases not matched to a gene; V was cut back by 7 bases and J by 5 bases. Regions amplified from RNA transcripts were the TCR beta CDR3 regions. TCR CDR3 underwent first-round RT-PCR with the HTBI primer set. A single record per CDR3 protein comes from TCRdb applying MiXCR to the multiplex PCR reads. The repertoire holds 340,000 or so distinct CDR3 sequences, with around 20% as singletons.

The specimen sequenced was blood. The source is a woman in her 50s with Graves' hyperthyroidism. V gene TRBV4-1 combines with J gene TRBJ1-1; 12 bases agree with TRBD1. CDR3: CASKVGTGGGGTEAFF. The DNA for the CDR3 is TGCGCCAGCAAGGTGGGGACAGGGGGCGGGGGGACTGAAGCTTTCTTT.